This is a list of T cell receptor beta chains from one sample in a study of CD4+ T cells in melanoma. Produced via immunoSEQ multiplex PCR; TCRdb's table is partial and in-frame only. The sample has over 100,000 clones, about nine tenths seen once. The sample was peripheral blood. All receptors derive from a human donor with melanoma. The CDR3 runs from the conserved cysteine through the conserved F or W. The order of the fields is V gene, clone size, D gene, J gene, CDR3 DNA, CDR3 protein. D genes are given only for firm matches. Only part of the rows carry a size: once, few, many, or a class if the clone is expanded.

v_call: TRBV7-2; clone_size: NA; d_call: TRBD1; j_call: TRBJ2-5; cdr3_nt: TGTGCCAGCAGCCCCCCGACAGGGGGGTTTCAAGAGACCCAGTACTTC; cdr3_aa: CASSPPTGGFQETQYF
v_call: TRBV10-3; clone_size: NA; d_call: TRBD2; j_call: TRBJ2-5; cdr3_nt: TGTGCCATCAGTGAGTCAGGAGGACTAGCGGGGTCCCCAGAGACCCAGTACTTC; cdr3_aa: CAISESGGLAGSPETQYF
v_call: TRBV19; clone_size: NA; d_call: TRBD2; j_call: TRBJ2-3; cdr3_nt: TGTGCCAGTAGTATTCAGGGACTAGAGGTGATAGATACGCAGTATTTT; cdr3_aa: CASSIQGLEVIDTQYF
v_call: TRBV13; clone_size: NA; d_call: TRBD1; j_call: TRBJ1-6; cdr3_nt: TGTGCCAGCAGCGCCCGAAGACAGGGGATGAATTCACCCCTCCACTTT; cdr3_aa: CASSARRQGMNSPLHF
v_call: TRBV6-5; clone_size: NA; d_call: NA; j_call: TRBJ1-1; cdr3_nt: TGTGCCAGCAGTTACTCCGGGGAGTACACTGAAGCTTTCTTT; cdr3_aa: CASSYSGEYTEAFF
v_call: TRBV7-3; clone_size: NA; d_call: TRBD1; j_call: TRBJ2-7; cdr3_nt: TGTGCCAGCAGCTTTCCGGGACAGGGAAACGAGCAGTACTTC; cdr3_aa: CASSFPGQGNEQYF
v_call: TRBV7-3; clone_size: once; d_call: NA; j_call: TRBJ2-5; cdr3_nt: TGTGCCAGCAGCTTTGGGGGCACGGAGACCCAGTACTTC; cdr3_aa: CASSFGGTETQYF
v_call: TRBV7-9; clone_size: NA; d_call: NA; j_call: TRBJ2-7; cdr3_nt: TGTGCCAGCAGCGACGGACGGCTAGGAGCCTACGAGCAGTACTTC; cdr3_aa: CASSDGRLGAYEQYF
v_call: TRBV19; clone_size: NA; d_call: NA; j_call: TRBJ2-3; cdr3_nt: TGTGCCAGTAGTTCCCCCATGAGGGCGCCGAGCACAGATACGCAGTATTTT; cdr3_aa: CASSSPMRAPSTDTQYF
v_call: TRBV7-2; clone_size: NA; d_call: NA; j_call: TRBJ2-7; cdr3_nt: TGTGCCAGCAGCCCCCCCGGGCTTTACGAGCAGTACTTC; cdr3_aa: CASSPPGLYEQYF